The source of this TCR beta chain is a study of T-cell reconstitution after alpha-beta-depleted transplantation in children. Unique molecular identifiers featured in how the TCRbeta library was prepared. TCRdb redid the calling of the PCR reads with MiXCR, one entry per CDR3 protein. The table lists about 600,000 distinct CDR3 sequences, under 30% of them singletons. At least ten counts were recorded for this clonotype. The germline V gene has CDR1 SGHAT and CDR2 FQNNGV. V lost 6 bases, J lost 7 bases, and 6 bases stayed unmatched. This CDR3 has 13 amino acids. The material sequenced was PBMCs, mostly from graft donor cells, taken 360 days after TCRalphabeta/CD19-depleted stem cell transplant. This chain links TRBV11-2 with TRBJ2-7, with 10 bases that match TRBD2. The sequence came from a boy younger than two who had a stem cell transplant for acute myeloid leukemia, so the T cells may come from the graft donor. The CDR3 loop is CASRGSGGSEQYV. As DNA, the CDR3 is TGTGCCAGCAGAGGTAGCGGGGGGTCAGAGCAGTACGTC.